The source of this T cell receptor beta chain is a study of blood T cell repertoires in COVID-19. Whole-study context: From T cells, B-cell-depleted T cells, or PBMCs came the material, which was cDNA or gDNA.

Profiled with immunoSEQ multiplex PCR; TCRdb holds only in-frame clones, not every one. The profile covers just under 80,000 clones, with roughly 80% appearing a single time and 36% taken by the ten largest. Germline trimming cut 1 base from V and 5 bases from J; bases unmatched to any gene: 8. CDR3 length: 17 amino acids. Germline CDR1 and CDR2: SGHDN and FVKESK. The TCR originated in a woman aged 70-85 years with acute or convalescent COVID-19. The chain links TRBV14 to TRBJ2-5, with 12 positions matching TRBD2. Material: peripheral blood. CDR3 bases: TGTGCCAGCAGCCAAGGTTCTAGCGGGAGGGCCCTCGAGACCCAGTACTTC. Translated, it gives CASSQGSSGRALETQYF.